This record looks at one T cell receptor (beta chain) sequence and its context. This specimen belongs to a study of neurological immune-mediated disorders. Germline V gene data show CDR1 as MNHEY and CDR2 as SVGEGT. The V and J ends lost 6 bases and 2 bases, in that order; junction bases with no gene match: 8. CDR3 length: 17 amino acids. Via MiXCR, TCRdb re-called the 5' RACE reads, giving one row per CDR3 protein. The sample records 55,000 or so distinct CDR3 sequences, about 4.2% being singletons. The genes are TRBV6-2 or TRBV6-3 and TRBJ2-2; TRBD2 aligns across 11 bases. Sequencing was performed on CD4+ T cells from blood. The receptor's source is a woman in her 40s with multiple sclerosis. The CDR3 coding sequence is TGTGCCAGCAGCCCGACGACTAGCGGGGATAACACCGGGGAGCTGTTTTTT. Amino acids: CASSPTTSGDNTGELFF.